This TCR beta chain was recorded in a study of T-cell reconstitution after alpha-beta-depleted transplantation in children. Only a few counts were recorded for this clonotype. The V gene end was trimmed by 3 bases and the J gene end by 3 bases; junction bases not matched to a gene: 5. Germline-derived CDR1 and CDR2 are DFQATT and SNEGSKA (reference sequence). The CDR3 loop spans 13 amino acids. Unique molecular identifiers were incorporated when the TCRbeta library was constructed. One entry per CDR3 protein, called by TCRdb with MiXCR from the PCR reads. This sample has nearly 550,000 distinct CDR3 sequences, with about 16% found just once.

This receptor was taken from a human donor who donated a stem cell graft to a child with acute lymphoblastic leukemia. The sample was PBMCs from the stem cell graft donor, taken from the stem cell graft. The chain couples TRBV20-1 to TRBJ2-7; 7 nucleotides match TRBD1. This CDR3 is CSARGQTSYEQYF. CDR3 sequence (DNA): TGCAGTGCTAGGGGACAGACAAGCTACGAGCAGTACTTC.